Listed below are T cell receptor beta chains from one sample, sequenced in a study of tumor-infiltrating lymphocytes in oesophageal squamous cell carcinoma. TCRdb redid the calling of the PCR reads with MiXCR, one entry per CDR3 protein. The sample has roughly 15,000 distinct CDR3 sequences; about 56% are singletons. Material: esophageal tumor tissue. Source of these receptors: a male donor with esophageal squamous cell carcinoma. The CDR3 runs from the conserved cysteine through the conserved F or W. The order of the fields is J gene, V gene, D gene, clone size, CDR3 DNA, CDR3 protein. D genes are given only for firm matches. Size tells how often a clone was seen (once, few, many) or the class of an expanded clone, and some rows leave it out.

TRBJ2-7 TRBV7-8 . . TGTGCCAGCACCCCGGAGGGGACGTACGAGCAGTACTTC CASTPEGTYEQYF
TRBJ1-2 TRBV7-9 TRBD1 once TGTGCCAGCAGCTTAGCTTGGACAGGGGAAGATGGCTACACCTTC CASSLAWTGEDGYTF
TRBJ1-2 TRBV7-8 . . TGTGCCAGCAGCTTAGCCGGACATGGCTACACCTTC CASSLAGHGYTF
TRBJ2-5 TRBV28 . . TGTGCCAGCAGTTCCGGGACATTCAAAGAGACCCAGTACTTC CASSSGTFKETQYF
TRBJ1-6 TRBV27 TRBD1 medium-sized TGTGCCAGCAGTTCGGGGACAGGGATGAATTCACCCCTCCACTTT CASSSGTGMNSPLHF
TRBJ1-2 TRBV7-2 TRBD1 . TGTGCCAGCAGCTTAGTCCCACTGACAGGGGATGATGGCTACACCTTC CASSLVPLTGDDGYTF
TRBJ2-5 TRBV7-6 TRBD1 . TGTGTCACAGGGGTTCAAGAGACCCAGTACTTC CVTGVQETQYF
TRBJ2-6 TRBV7-3 . few TGTGCCAGCAGCTTCGGGGACACTGGGGCCAACGTCCTGACTTTC CASSFGDTGANVLTF
TRBJ2-1 TRBV7-9 . few TGTGCCAGCAGCTCCGGGACTCACAATGAGCAGTTCTTC CASSSGTHNEQFF
TRBJ1-2 TRBV5-1 TRBD1 large TGCGCCAGCAGCTCGCGTAGTATGACAGGGGGCTACACCTTC CASSSRSMTGGYTF